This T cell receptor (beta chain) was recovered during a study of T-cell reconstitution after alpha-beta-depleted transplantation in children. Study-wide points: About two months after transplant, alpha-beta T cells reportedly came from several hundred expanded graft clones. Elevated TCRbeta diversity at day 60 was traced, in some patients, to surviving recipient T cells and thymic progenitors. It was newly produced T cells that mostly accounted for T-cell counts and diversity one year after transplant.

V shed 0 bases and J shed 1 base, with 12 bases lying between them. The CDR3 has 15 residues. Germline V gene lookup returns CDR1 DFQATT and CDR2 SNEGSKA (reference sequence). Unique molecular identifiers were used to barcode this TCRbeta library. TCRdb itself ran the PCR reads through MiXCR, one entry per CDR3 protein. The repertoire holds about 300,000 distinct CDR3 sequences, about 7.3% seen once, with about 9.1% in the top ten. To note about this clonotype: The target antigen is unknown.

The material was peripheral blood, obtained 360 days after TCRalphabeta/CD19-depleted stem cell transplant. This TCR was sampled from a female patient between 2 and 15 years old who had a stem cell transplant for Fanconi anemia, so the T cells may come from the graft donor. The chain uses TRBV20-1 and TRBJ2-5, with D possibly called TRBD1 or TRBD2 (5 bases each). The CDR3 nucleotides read TGCAGTGCTAGAGATGCCGGGGCCCTCCAAGAGACCCAGTACTTC. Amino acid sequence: CSARDAGALQETQYF.